The 26 T cell receptor beta chains below come from one sample, sequenced in a study of T cells in Graves' hyperthyroidism and ophthalmopathy. The TCR beta CDR3 regions underwent amplification using RNA transcripts as the source. Initially, a first-round RT-PCR of the TCR CDR3 employed the HTBI primer set. TCRdb processed the multiplex PCR reads anew with MiXCR; each CDR3 protein has one entry. This sample has about 420,000 distinct CDR3 sequences, with about a sixth found just once. The sequenced sample was blood. These receptors originate from a woman younger than 35 with Graves' hyperthyroidism.

The rearrangement uses TRBV19 and TRBJ1-2; TRBD1 is a possible D gene (5 bases). CDR1 and CDR2 (germline): LNHDA, SQIVND (reference sequence). Trimming cost V 3 bases and J 5 bases, with 10 bases left between them. The CDR3 runs 13 residues. The CDR3 protein is CASSIGQGYGYTF. In DNA, the CDR3 is TGTGCCAGTAGTATTGGCCAGGGTTATGGCTACACCTTC.

This clonotype was observed at least ten times. The CDR3 protein is CASSVAQGSGYTF. The DNA for the CDR3 is TGTGCCAGCAGCGTAGCCCAGGGGAGCGGCTACACCTTC. This sequence joins TRBV9 and TRBJ1-2, with D perhaps matching TRBD1 (6 bases). V shed 0 bases and J shed 8 bases, with 11 bases lying between them. Germline CDR1 SGDLS, CDR2 YYNGEE. This CDR3 has 13 amino acids.

This clonotype was recorded at least ten times. The chain couples TRBV15 to TRBJ2-7; TRBD2 might be the D (7 bases). CDR3 length: 14 residues. The germline CDR1 and CDR2 sequences are LNHNV and YYDKDF (reference sequence). Trimming stripped 6 bases from V and 2 bases from J, with 14 bases between. The CDR3 is CATRPERDTYEQYF. The CDR3 DNA follows: TGTGCCACCAGACCCGAGCGGGACACCTACGAGCAGTACTTC.

In its sample, this clonotype was seen a few times. This chain uses TRBV7-9 with TRBJ2-1, with D tentatively TRBD2 (6 bases). Germline V gene sequence: CDR1 SEHNR, CDR2 FQNEAQ (reference sequence). The CDR3 has 17 amino acids. The V end lost 5 bases, the J end lost 1 base, and 18 bases lay between the germline ends. The DNA for the CDR3 is TGTGCCAGCAGCACTGGGACTGGCTTTACATCCTACAATGAGCAGTTCTTC. Encoded protein: CASSTGTGFTSYNEQFF. The whole variable domain, filled in from reference TRBV7-9 and TRBJ2-1, reads DTGVSQNPRHKITKRGQNVTFRCDPISEHNRLYWYRQTLGQGPEFLTYFQNEAQLEKSRLLSDRFSAERPKGSFSTLEIQRTEQGDSAMYLCASSTGTGFTSYNEQFFGPGTRLTVL.

This clonotype was observed a few times. The chain combines TRBV9 with TRBJ1-3, with TRBD1 matching 8 bases. The germline gives CDR1 SGDLS, CDR2 YYNGEE. The CDR3 has 15 amino acids. V trimming: 3 bases; J trimming: 4 bases; junction bases outside the gene matches: 6. The DNA for the CDR3 is TGTGCCAGCAGCGATCAGGACAGGGCCGGAAACACCATATATTTT. Translation: CASSDQDRAGNTIYF. The full variable domain, completed using reference TRBV9 and TRBJ1-3, is DSGVTQTPKHLITATGQRVTLRCSPRSGDLSVYWYQQSLDQGLQFLIQYYNGEERAKGNILERFSAQQFPDLHSELNLSSLELGDSALYFCASSDQDRAGNTIYFGEGSWLTVV.

Many counts were recorded for this clonotype. The chain has TRBV7-9 and TRBJ2-7; a possible D gene is TRBD1 (5 bases). This CDR3 is built from 14 residues. The germline V and J ends were trimmed by 8 bases and 0 bases, with 14 bases remaining between them. The germline CDR1 and CDR2 sequences are SEHNR and FQNEAQ (reference sequence). The CDR3 spells CASSIGQSSYEQYF. The CDR3 DNA is TGTGCCAGCTCAATCGGACAAAGCTCCTACGAGCAGTACTTC.

The table lists this clonotype with many counts. V and J are TRBV12-3 or TRBV12-4 and TRBJ2-7, with 12 bases lining up with TRBD2. CDR3 size: 13 residues. The trim removed 5 bases at V and 9 bases at J, leaving 5 bases unmatched. The CDR3 protein is CASSPGLAGLQYF. The CDR3 DNA is TGTGCCAGCAGTCCTGGACTAGCGGGGCTGCAGTACTTC.

Many counts were recorded for this clonotype. This sequence joins TRBV7-3 and TRBJ2-2, with D perhaps given as TRBD1 or TRBD2 (6 bases each). The V end was cut by 4 bases, the J end by 3 bases, with 9 bases between. This CDR3 region has 14 residues. CDR1 and CDR2 from the germline V gene are SGHTA and FQGTGA. Written as DNA, the CDR3 is TGTGCCAGCAGCTCGGGGGCGCACACCGGGGAGCTGTTTTTT. Protein product: CASSSGAHTGELFF.

This clonotype occurred many times. The chain uses TRBV7-9 and TRBJ2-7; D unresolved. The CDR3 spans 17 residues. The ends were cut back, 4 bases at V and 4 bases at J, with 23 bases in the middle. The germline gives CDR1 SEHNR, CDR2 FQNEAQ (reference sequence). The CDR3 is CASSWLRTTPAGYEQYF. The CDR3 bases are TGTGCCAGCAGCTGGCTGCGTACAACACCGGCTGGGTACGAGCAGTACTTC.

The chain couples TRBV5-8 to TRBJ2-6; D perhaps matches TRBD1 (6 bases). The germline V gene has CDR1 SGHTS and CDR2 YDEGEE. This CDR3 is 17 amino acids long. Trimming removed 0 bases at V and 7 bases at J, with 17 bases between. This CDR3 reads CASSLGGLKPPANVLTF. The DNA of the CDR3 is TGTGCCAGCAGCTTGGGGGGGCTCAAACCGCCCGCCAACGTCCTGACTTTC.

This clonotype was detected ten times or more. V usage is TRBV3-1 and J usage is TRBJ1-1, with D unresolved. CDR1 and CDR2 from the germline V gene are LGHDT and YNNKEL (reference sequence). Trimming took off 1 base at V and 0 bases at J, with 9 bases between the two ends. The CDR3 totals 15 residues. CDR3 DNA sequence: TGTGCCAGCAGCCAAGGGACGGGATTGAACACTGAAGCTTTCTTT. Amino acid sequence: CASSQGTGLNTEAFF.

This clonotype was found many times. This CDR3 reads CASRTGEDYEQYF. The CDR3 region has the DNA TGTGCCAGCAGGACAGGGGAAGACTACGAGCAGTACTTC. The chain uses TRBV27 and TRBJ2-7; TRBD1 matches 8 bases. This CDR3 spans 13 amino acids. Losses at the gene ends were 6 bases for V and 3 bases for J; bases not matched to a gene: 4. From germline, CDR1 is MNHEY and CDR2 SMNVEV (reference sequence).

This clonotype was seen ten or more times. The J gene is TRBJ2-6, the V gene TRBV12-3 or TRBV12-4, with D tentatively TRBD2 (6 bases). V lost 3 bases and J lost 2, with 14 bases in between. CDR3 length: 17 amino acids. CDR3 DNA: TGTGCCAGCAGTTTGGCGGGGTCTCTCCCTGGGGCCAACGTCCTGACTTTC. It encodes CASSLAGSLPGANVLTF.

This clonotype occurred many times. The rearrangement links TRBV5-1 to TRBJ2-1; TRBD2 agrees at 13 bases. Germline V CDR1 and CDR2: SGHRS, YFSETQ. The CDR3 has 17 residues. The V and J ends lost 2 bases and 6 bases, in that order; junction bases with no gene match: 8. CDR3 protein: CASSFSGLAGSVNEQFF. Written as DNA, the CDR3 is TGCGCCAGCAGCTTTTCGGGACTAGCGGGGAGTGTCAATGAGCAGTTCTTC.

The chain combines TRBV25-1 with TRBJ1-2; 8 nucleotides line up with TRBD1. V lost 5 bases to trimming and J lost 8 bases; unmatched junction nucleotides: 1. Germline lookup yields CDR1 MGHDK and CDR2 SYGVNS. The length of the CDR3 is 11 residues. The CDR3 sequence: CASSQGAGYTF. DNA of the CDR3: TGTGCCAGCAGTCAGGGGGCAGGCTACACCTTC.

J is TRBJ1-1 and V is TRBV9, with 7 bases lining up with TRBD1. CDR1 SGDLS and CDR2 YYNGEE come from the germline V gene. This CDR3 region has 15 residues. With 3 bases clipped from V and 5 bases from J, the junction kept 10 bases outside the gene matches. The CDR3 DNA sequence: TGTGCCAGCAGCGCAACCGGGACAGTGGTGACTGAAGCTTTCTTT. This sequence encodes CASSATGTVVTEAFF.

This clonotype showed up just a few times. CDR3 nucleotides: TGTGCCAGCAGTAGAAGGACAGCTAACACTGAAGCTTTCTTT. As protein: CASSRRTANTEAFF. The V and J genes are TRBV6-1 and TRBJ1-1; weak D call: TRBD1 (6 bases). Germline V gene lookup returns CDR1 MNHNS and CDR2 SASEGT. CDR3 length equals 14 residues. V gave up 5 bases and J gave up 2 bases, with 12 bases separating them.

This clonotype showed up many times. The chain carries TRBV6-1 and TRBJ2-5; D may correspond to TRBD1 or TRBD2 (5 bases each). The CDR3 runs 13 residues. Germline V gene lookup returns CDR1 MNHNS and CDR2 SASEGT. With 3 bases removed from V and 6 bases from J, the gap between germline ends came to 11 bases. The CDR3 protein is CASSDSEGQTQYF. CDR3 sequence (DNA): TGTGCCAGCAGTGATAGTGAGGGGCAGACCCAGTACTTC.

In this sample, this clonotype turned up many times. This chain joins TRBV29-1 and TRBJ1-1; D is uncertain. CDR1 is SQVTM and CDR2 is ANQGSEA in the germline V gene. V was clipped by 0 bases and J by 0 bases, with 5 bases between them. The CDR3 sequence is 13 residues long. This CDR3 is CSVEDSMNTEAFF. The CDR3 nucleotides are TGCAGCGTTGAAGACAGCATGAACACTGAAGCTTTCTTT.

The chain links TRBV10-3 to TRBJ2-1; either TRBD1 or TRBD2 may supply D (5 bases each). This CDR3 has 13 amino acids. Trimming removed 5 bases at V and 15 bases at J, with 20 bases between. The V gene's germline CDR1 is ENHRY and CDR2 SYGVKD. The CDR3 is CAISSSGAEGRFF. The DNA of the CDR3 is TGTGCCATCAGTTCCTCCGGGGCCGAGGGGCGGTTCTTC.

The rearrangement links TRBV4-1 to TRBJ1-1, with 12 nucleotides matching TRBD1. J gave up 10 bases and V 5 bases, and 17 bases lay outside the gene matches. From germline, CDR1 is MGHRA and CDR2 YSYEKL. The CDR3 totals 17 residues. CDR3 in amino acids: CASSKGPGQGASRRAFF. As DNA, the CDR3 is TGCGCCAGCAGCAAGGGGCCGGGACAGGGGGCATCCAGGAGAGCTTTCTTT.

There are many counts of this clonotype. This chain links TRBV7-3 with TRBJ2-7; 10 bases fit TRBD1. Germline CDR1 and CDR2: SGHTA and FQGTGA. The V segment lost 2 bases and the J segment 2 bases; nucleotides outside the gene matches: 6. This CDR3 contains 16 residues. The CDR3 loop reads CASSLRGGTGAYEQYF. The CDR3 DNA follows: TGTGCCAGCAGCTTACGAGGAGGGACAGGGGCCTACGAGCAGTACTTC.

The chain joins TRBV12-3 or TRBV12-4 to TRBJ2-5, with D hard to call. Trimming removed 1 base at V and 12 bases at J, with 9 bases between. This CDR3 is built from 11 residues. CDR3 region: CASSLEAEKYF. As DNA, the CDR3 is TGTGCCAGCAGTTTAGAAGCCGAAAAGTACTTC.

This clonotype was observed a handful of times. J is TRBJ1-4 and V is TRBV5-6, with D perhaps matching TRBD1 (6 bases). The CDR3 is 16 amino acids. Germline CDR1 reads SGHDT; CDR2 reads YYEEEE. V dropped 3 bases and J dropped 4 bases, with 16 bases sitting between them. The DNA for the CDR3 is TGTGCCAGCAGCTCGGAGACAGGACGAGTTAATGAAAAACTGTTTTTT. Protein sequence: CASSSETGRVNEKLFF.

Many counts were recorded for this clonotype. This chain links TRBV3-1 with TRBJ2-1; TRBD2 might be the D (6 bases). Germline V CDR1 and CDR2: LGHDT, YNNKEL (reference sequence). The CDR3 extends over 18 amino acids. Trimming cost V 7 bases and J 4 bases, with 26 bases left between them. The CDR3 region is CASTYTPGGDQNYNEQFF. CDR3 bases: TGTGCCAGCACATATACCCCAGGCGGGGACCAGAATTACAATGAGCAGTTCTTC.

In this sample, this clonotype turned up many times. The genes are TRBV5-1 and TRBJ2-2; D perhaps matches TRBD2 (7 bases). The length of the CDR3 is 16 residues. V was clipped by 3 bases and J by 3 bases, with 15 bases between them. Per the germline V gene, CDR1 is SGHRS and CDR2 is YFSETQ. The CDR3 sequence: CASSSEAGADTGELFF. The DNA of the CDR3 is TGCGCCAGCAGCTCGGAGGCGGGGGCCGACACCGGGGAGCTGTTTTTT. Together with reference TRBV5-1 and TRBJ2-2, the CDR3 gives the full variable domain: KAGVTQTPRYLIKTRGQQVTLSCSPISGHRSVSWYQQTPGQGLQFLFEYFSETQRNKGNFPGRFSGRQFSNSRSEMNVSTLELGDSALYLCASSSEAGADTGELFFGEGSRLTVL.